This entry describes one TCR beta chain. Germline V lookup: CDR1 SQVTM, CDR2 ANQGSEA. The CDR3 covers 13 residues. V was trimmed by 6 bases and J by 6 bases, leaving 15 bases between them. This sample is drawn from a study of T cell changes during pregnancy in multiple sclerosis. Using immunoSEQ multiplex PCR, the repertoire was profiled, and TCRdb retains in-frame clones only, with some absent. The sample holds tens of thousands of clones; 92% are singletons and the top ten take roughly 0.19%. The specimen was CD4+ T cells from peripheral blood mononuclear cells, collected in the second trimester of pregnancy. The clonotype originates from a female donor with multiple sclerosis, enrolled in a pregnancy study. This sequence joins TRBV29-1 and TRBJ1-5; D gene ambiguous. In DNA form, the CDR3 reads TGCAGCGTGGGAGGGCGAGCGGGTCAGCCCCAGCATTTT. Amino acid sequence: CSVGGRAGQPQHF.